This T cell receptor (beta chain) was sequenced for a study of graft-versus-host responses after intestinal transplantation. Germline V gene sequence: CDR1 MNHNS, CDR2 SASEGT. The CDR3 runs 13 residues. V dropped 2 bases and J dropped 4 bases, with 7 bases sitting between them. Libraries were prepared by immunoSEQ multiplex PCR; TCRdb keeps only in-frame clonotypes and omits some of them. Of roughly 120,000 clones listed, around nine tenths are singletons. To note about this clone: Its antigen remains unknown.

Specimen: unstimulated CD4+ T cells sorted from spleen or lymph node cells, collected before transplant. This sequence joins TRBV6-1 and TRBJ2-3, with no clear D. The clonotype originates from a human donor who was the organ donor for an intestinal transplant. Here the CDR3 reads CASSERTADTQYF. In nucleotides, the CDR3 is TGTGCCAGCAGTGAAAGAACTGCAGATACGCAGTATTTT.